This T cell receptor beta chain was identified during a study of a mutant IDH1 vaccine in newly diagnosed glioma. Germline V gene data show CDR1 as SGHKS and CDR2 as YYEKEE (reference sequence). The CDR3 contains 12 residues. Unmatched junction bases numbered 0, after V lost 4 bases and J lost 2 bases. Clones were read by immunoSEQ multiplex PCR, and TCRdb kept only the in-frame ones, dropping some. Among tens of thousands of clones listed, around four fifths were seen once. As to time point: week 47, end of study. The investigators gave 300 ug of mutant IDH1 20-mer peptide in each vaccine dose, together with topical imiquimod. A word on this clone: The antigen remains unidentified.

The origin of this receptor is a man in his forties or fifties with glioma. Source: PBMCs, taken from a glioma patient whose treatment included an IDH1 peptide vaccine. This sequence joins TRBV5-5 and TRBJ2-7, with 7 nucleotides matching TRBD1. Here the CDR3 reads CASSQGAYEQYF. The CDR3 coding sequence is TGTGCCAGCAGCCAGGGGGCCTACGAGCAGTACTTC.